This passage covers 4 T cell receptor beta chains from one sample sequenced in a study of blood T cell repertoires in COVID-19. The data were produced by immunoSEQ multiplex PCR, yet TCRdb's version contains in-frame clones alone and is incomplete. The sample has 150,000 or so clones, about nine tenths seen once. Material: peripheral blood. These receptors all come from a woman in her seventies with COVID-19, enrolled during active disease.

V and J are TRBV7-9 and TRBJ2-7; no firm D call. V was shortened by 1 base and J by 0 bases, with 4 bases between the two germline ends. This CDR3 region has 13 residues. Germline lookup yields CDR1 SEHNR and CDR2 FQNEAQ (reference sequence). The CDR3: CASSLDFSYEQYF. CDR3 coding DNA: TGTGCCAGCAGCTTAGACTTCTCCTACGAGCAGTACTTC.

For the CDR3, the DNA is TGTGCCAGCAGTTTGCCCTCGGGACAGCCCGAGCAGTTCTTC. Translating gives CASSLPSGQPEQFF. The V call is TRBV28, the J call TRBJ2-1; 7 bases line up with TRBD1. Germline assignment: CDR1 MDHEN and CDR2 SYDVKM. The CDR3 has 14 residues. The trim removed 3 bases at V and 10 bases at J, leaving 9 bases unmatched.

The CDR3 spells CASWPGQESYEQYF. CDR3 coding DNA: TGTGCCAGCTGGCCGGGACAGGAGTCCTACGAGCAGTACTTC. This rearrangement joins TRBV28 to TRBJ2-7; 8 bases are shared with TRBD1. The CDR3 contains 14 residues. CDR1 is MDHEN, CDR2 SYDVKM, per germline. V lost 8 bases and J lost 1; bases outside the gene matches: 7.

The chain employs TRBV5-1 and TRBJ2-6; TRBD1 matches 7 bases. V lost 4 bases, J lost 0 bases, and 4 bases stayed unmatched. This CDR3 is built from 16 residues. The germline gives CDR1 SGHRS, CDR2 YFSETQ. CDR3 amino acids: CASSRDSRSGANVLTF. DNA for the CDR3: TGCGCCAGCAGCCGGGACAGTCGCTCTGGGGCCAACGTCCTGACTTTC.